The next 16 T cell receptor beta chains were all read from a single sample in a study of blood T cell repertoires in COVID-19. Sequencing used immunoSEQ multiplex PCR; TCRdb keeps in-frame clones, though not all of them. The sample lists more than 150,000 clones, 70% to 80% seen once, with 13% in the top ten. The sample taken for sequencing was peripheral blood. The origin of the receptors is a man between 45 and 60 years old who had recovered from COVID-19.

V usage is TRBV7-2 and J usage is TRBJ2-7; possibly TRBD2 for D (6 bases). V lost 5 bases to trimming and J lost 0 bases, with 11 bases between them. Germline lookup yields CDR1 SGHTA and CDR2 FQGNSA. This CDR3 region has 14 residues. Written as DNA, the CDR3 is TGTGCCAGCAGCCGGCAGACTAGCTCCTACGAGCAGTACTTC. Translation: CASSRQTSSYEQYF.

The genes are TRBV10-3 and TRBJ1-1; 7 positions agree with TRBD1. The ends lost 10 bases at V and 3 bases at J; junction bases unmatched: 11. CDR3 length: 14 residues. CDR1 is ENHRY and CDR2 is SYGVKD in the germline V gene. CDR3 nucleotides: TGTGCCACCTCGAATCCAACAGGGGACACTGAAGCTTTCTTT. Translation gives CATSNPTGDTEAFF.

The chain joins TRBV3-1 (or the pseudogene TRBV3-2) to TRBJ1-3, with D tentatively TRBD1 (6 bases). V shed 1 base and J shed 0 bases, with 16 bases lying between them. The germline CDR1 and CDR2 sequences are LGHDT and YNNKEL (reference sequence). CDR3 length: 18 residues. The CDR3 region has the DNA TGTGCCAGCAGCCAAGTCTGGGGGGGCACATCCTCTGGAAACACCATATATTTT. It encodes CASSQVWGGTSSGNTIYF.

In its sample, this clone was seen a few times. The CDR3 region is CASSPSPASGHEQYF. CDR3 coding DNA: TGTGCCAGCAGCCCCTCCCCGGCTAGCGGGCACGAGCAGTACTTC. The chain links TRBV11-3 to TRBJ2-7, with TRBD2 matching over 8 bases. The CDR3 sequence is 15 residues long. CDR1 SGHNT and CDR2 YENEEA come from the germline V gene. The trim removed 5 bases at V and 5 bases at J, leaving 11 bases unmatched.

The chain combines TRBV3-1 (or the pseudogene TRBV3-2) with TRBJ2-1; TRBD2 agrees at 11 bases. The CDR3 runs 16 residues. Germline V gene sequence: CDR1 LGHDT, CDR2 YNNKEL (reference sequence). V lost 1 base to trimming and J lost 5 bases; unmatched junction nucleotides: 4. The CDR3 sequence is CASSQARLAGHNEQFF. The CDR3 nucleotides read TGTGCCAGCAGCCAAGCTCGACTAGCGGGACACAATGAGCAGTTCTTC.

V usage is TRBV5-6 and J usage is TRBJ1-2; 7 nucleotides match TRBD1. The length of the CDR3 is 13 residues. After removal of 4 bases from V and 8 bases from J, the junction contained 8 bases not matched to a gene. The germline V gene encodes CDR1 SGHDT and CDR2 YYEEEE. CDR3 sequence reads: CASSVTGVAGYTF. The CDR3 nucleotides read TGTGCCAGCAGCGTAACAGGGGTGGCCGGCTACACCTTC.

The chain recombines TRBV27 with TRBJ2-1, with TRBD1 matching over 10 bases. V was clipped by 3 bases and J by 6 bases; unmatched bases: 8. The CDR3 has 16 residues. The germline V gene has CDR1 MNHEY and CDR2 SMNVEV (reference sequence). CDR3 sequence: CASSLTGGEFGNEQFF. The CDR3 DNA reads TGTGCCAGCAGTTTGACAGGGGGCGAGTTCGGCAATGAGCAGTTCTTC.

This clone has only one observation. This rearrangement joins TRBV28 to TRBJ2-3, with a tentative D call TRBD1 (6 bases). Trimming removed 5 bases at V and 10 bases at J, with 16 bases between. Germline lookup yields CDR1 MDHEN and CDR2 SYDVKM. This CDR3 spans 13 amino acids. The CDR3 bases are TGTGCCAGCAGTCTGTGGACAGCCGGATCGCAGTATTTT. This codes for CASSLWTAGSQYF.

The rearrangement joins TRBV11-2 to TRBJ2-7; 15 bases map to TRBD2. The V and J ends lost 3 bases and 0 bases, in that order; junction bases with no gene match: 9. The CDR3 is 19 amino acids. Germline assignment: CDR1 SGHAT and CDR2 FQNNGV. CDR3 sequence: CASSFSRVGLAGGSYEQYF. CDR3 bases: TGTGCCAGCAGCTTCTCCCGTGTGGGACTAGCGGGAGGCTCCTACGAGCAGTACTTC.

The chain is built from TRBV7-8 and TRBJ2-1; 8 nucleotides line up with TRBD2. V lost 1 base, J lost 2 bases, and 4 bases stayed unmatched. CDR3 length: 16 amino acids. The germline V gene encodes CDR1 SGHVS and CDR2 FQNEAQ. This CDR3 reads CASSLELAATYNEQFF. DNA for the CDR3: TGTGCCAGCAGCTTAGAACTAGCGGCTACCTACAATGAGCAGTTCTTC.

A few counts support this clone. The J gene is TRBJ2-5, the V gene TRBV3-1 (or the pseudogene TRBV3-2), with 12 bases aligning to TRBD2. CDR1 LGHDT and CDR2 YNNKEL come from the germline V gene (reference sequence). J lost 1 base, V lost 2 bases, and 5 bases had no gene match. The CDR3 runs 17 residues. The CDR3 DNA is TGTGCCAGCAGCCAACTAGCGGGAGGGGAATTCCAAGAGACCCAGTACTTC. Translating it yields CASSQLAGGEFQETQYF.

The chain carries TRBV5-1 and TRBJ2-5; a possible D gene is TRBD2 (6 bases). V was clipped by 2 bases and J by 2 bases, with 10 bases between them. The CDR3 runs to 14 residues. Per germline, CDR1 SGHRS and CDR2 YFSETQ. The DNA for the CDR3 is TGCGCCAGCAGCTTCGGACTACTTCAAGAGACCCAGTACTTC. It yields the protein CASSFGLLQETQYF. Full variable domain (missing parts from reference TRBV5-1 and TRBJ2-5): KAGVTQTPRYLIKTRGQQVTLSCSPISGHRSVSWYQQTPGQGLQFLFEYFSETQRNKGNFPGRFSGRQFSNSRSEMNVSTLELGDSALYLCASSFGLLQETQYFGPGTRLLVL.

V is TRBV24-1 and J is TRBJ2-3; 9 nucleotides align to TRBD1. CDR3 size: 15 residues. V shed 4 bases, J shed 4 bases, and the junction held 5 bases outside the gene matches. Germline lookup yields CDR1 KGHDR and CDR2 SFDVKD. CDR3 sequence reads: CATSDETGGADTQYF. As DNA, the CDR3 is TGTGCCACCAGTGACGAAACAGGGGGCGCAGATACGCAGTATTTT.

CDR3 sequence: CASSWRVSGETQYF. The CDR3 DNA is TGTGCCAGCAGCTGGCGGGTCTCGGGGGAGACCCAGTACTTC. The chain couples TRBV7-2 to TRBJ2-5, with a possible D match to TRBD2 (5 bases). Trimming took off 4 bases at V and 5 bases at J, with 14 bases between the two ends. The germline gives CDR1 SGHTA, CDR2 FQGNSA. The CDR3 sequence is 14 residues long.

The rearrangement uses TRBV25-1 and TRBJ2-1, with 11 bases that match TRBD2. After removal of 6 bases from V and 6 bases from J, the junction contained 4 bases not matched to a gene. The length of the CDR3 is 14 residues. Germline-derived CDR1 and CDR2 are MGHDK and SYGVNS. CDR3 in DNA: TGTGCCAGCAGCGTTAGCGGGAGGGGCAATGAGCAGTTCTTC. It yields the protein CASSVSGRGNEQFF. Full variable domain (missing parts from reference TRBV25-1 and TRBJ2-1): EADIYQTPRYLVIGTGKKITLECSQTMGHDKMYWYQQDPGMELHLIHYSYGVNSTEKGDLSSESTVSRIRTEHFPLTLESARPSHTSQYLCASSVSGRGNEQFFGPGTRLTVL.

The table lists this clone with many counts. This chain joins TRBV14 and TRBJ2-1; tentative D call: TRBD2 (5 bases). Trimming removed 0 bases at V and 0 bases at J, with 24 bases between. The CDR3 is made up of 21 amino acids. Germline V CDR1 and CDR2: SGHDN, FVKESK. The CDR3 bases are TGTGCCAGCAGCCAAGATATATGGGGTGATGTGGCGGGCAGCTCCTACAATGAGCAGTTCTTC. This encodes CASSQDIWGDVAGSSYNEQFF.